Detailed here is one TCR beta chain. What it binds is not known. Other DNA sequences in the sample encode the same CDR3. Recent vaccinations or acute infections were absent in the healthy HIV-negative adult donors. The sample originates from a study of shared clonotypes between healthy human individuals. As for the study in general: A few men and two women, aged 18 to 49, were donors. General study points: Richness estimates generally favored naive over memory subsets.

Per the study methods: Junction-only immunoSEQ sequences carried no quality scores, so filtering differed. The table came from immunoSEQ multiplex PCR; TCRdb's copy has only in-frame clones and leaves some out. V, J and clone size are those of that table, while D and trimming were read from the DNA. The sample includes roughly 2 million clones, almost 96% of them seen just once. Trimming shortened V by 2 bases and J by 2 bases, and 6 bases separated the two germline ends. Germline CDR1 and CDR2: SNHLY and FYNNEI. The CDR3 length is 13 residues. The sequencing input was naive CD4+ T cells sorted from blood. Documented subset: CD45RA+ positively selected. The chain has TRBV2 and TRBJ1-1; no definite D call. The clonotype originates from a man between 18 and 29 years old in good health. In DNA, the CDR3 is TGTGCCAGCAGTGAACGGGAAAACACTGAAGCTTTCTTT. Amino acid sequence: CASSERENTEAFF. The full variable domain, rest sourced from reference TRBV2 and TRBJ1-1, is EPEVTQTPSHQVTQMGQEVILRCVPISNHLYFYWYRQILGQKVEFLVSFYNNEISEKSEIFDDQFSVERPDGSNFTLKIRSTKLEDSAMYFCASSERENTEAFFGQGTRLTVV.